What follows are 23 T cell receptor beta chains derived from one specimen sequenced in a study of cytomegalovirus exposure and HLA in healthy donors. PCR used 60 Vbeta primers and 13 Jbeta primers. The method was immunoSEQ multiplex PCR; TCRdb's version includes in-frame clones alone and lacks a portion of them. The profile shows more than 85,000 clones, approximately 82% of them singletons. The sequenced sample was PBMCs. The source is a middle-aged man in good health and CMV-seropositive.

This clone was counted a single time. One end of the junction is discordant with germline, which a read error may explain. The DNA of the CDR3 is TGTGCTAGCAGCCCCCTGAGACAGGGAGGTGGGGCGCAGCATTTT. Translated, it gives CASSPLRQGGGAQHF. The genes are TRBV7-7 and TRBJ2-3, with 7 bases aligning to TRBD1. The J call may be incorrect, as the DNA end agrees better with TRBJ1-5. The CDR3 has 15 amino acids. CDR1 and CDR2 from the germline V gene are SSHAT and FNYEAQ (reference sequence).

The chain combines TRBV20-1 with TRBJ1-2, with no clear D. Germline V gene sequence: CDR1 DFQATT, CDR2 SNEGSKA (reference sequence). Trimming took 5 bases from V and 8 from J, leaving 12 bases between them. The CDR3 extends over 11 amino acids. DNA of the CDR3: TGCAGTGCTGCCCGTGCGGCGGGCTACACCTTC. This encodes CSAARAAGYTF.

J is TRBJ2-7 and V is TRBV5-1; D not certain. From germline, CDR1 is SGHRS and CDR2 YFSETQ. The CDR3 covers 14 residues. Trimming took 4 bases from V and 1 from J, leaving 12 bases between them. In DNA form, the CDR3 reads TGCGCCAGCAGCCCACGAGACGGGTCCTACGAGCAGTACTTC. Its translation is CASSPRDGSYEQYF.

The CDR3 here is CASSPSGDEQYF. In DNA form, the CDR3 reads TGTGCCAGCTCACCGAGCGGAGACGAGCAGTACTTC. V usage is TRBV18 and J usage is TRBJ2-7, with TRBD2 as a possible D gene (5 bases). Germline CDR1 and CDR2: KGHSH and LQKENI. V was pared by 3 bases and J by 5 bases, with 8 bases between. This CDR3 is 12 amino acids long.

The V gene is TRBV5-1, the J gene TRBJ2-7; TRBD1 matches 9 bases. With 10 bases clipped from V and 0 bases from J, the junction kept 8 bases outside the gene matches. There are 14 residues in the CDR3. Germline CDR1 reads SGHRS; CDR2 reads YFSETQ. The DNA for the CDR3 is TGCGCCTCCAAATCACAGGGGGCCTCCTACGAGCAGTACTTC. Translated, it gives CASKSQGASYEQYF.

The chain carries TRBV7-9 and TRBJ1-4; 8 bases align to TRBD1. Per the germline V gene, CDR1 is SEHNR and CDR2 is FQNEAQ (reference sequence). The CDR3 runs 14 residues. With 5 bases clipped from V and 6 bases from J, the junction kept 5 bases outside the gene matches. Written as DNA, the CDR3 is TGTGCCAGCAGCCTCGGACAGGGCTATGAAAAACTGTTTTTT. Its translation: CASSLGQGYEKLFF.

The chain carries TRBV9 and TRBJ2-3; 16 nucleotides agree with TRBD2. The V gene end was trimmed by 7 bases and the J gene end by 3 bases; junction bases not matched to a gene: 2. The CDR3 has 15 residues. Germline values: CDR1 SGDLS, CDR2 YYNGEE. DNA of the CDR3: TGTGCCAGCGGGACTAGCGGGGGGGTAACAGATACGCAGTATTTT. Translation gives CASGTSGGVTDTQYF.

This clone was counted between two and nine times. The genes are TRBV5-1 and TRBJ2-2; 8 bases agree with TRBD1. Germline V CDR1 and CDR2: SGHRS, YFSETQ. The CDR3 is 16 amino acids. J lost 1 base, V lost 8 bases, and 10 bases had no gene match. DNA for the CDR3: TGCGCCAGGAGCCGTAGACAGGGGTGGAACACCGGGGAGCTGTTTTTT. Translating gives CARSRRQGWNTGELFF.

The V and J genes are TRBV5-1 and TRBJ2-3; 9 nucleotides align to TRBD1. J gave up 2 bases and V 2 bases, and 3 bases lay outside the gene matches. Germline CDR1 is SGHRS and CDR2 is YFSETQ. This CDR3 spans 15 amino acids. CDR3 protein: CASSLQGAATDTQYF. In DNA, the CDR3 is TGCGCCAGCAGCTTACAGGGGGCGGCCACAGATACGCAGTATTTT.

The count of this clone is one. The CDR3 coding sequence is TGTGCCTGGAGGGACTTAATAAACACCGGGGAGCTGTTTTTT. This gives the protein CAWRDLINTGELFF. The rearrangement uses TRBV30 and TRBJ2-2, with D possibly TRBD2 on 5 matching bases. The V end lost 3 bases, the J end lost 2 bases, and 10 bases lay between the germline ends. Germline CDR1 reads GTSNPN; CDR2 reads SVGIG (reference sequence). There are 14 residues in the CDR3.

J is TRBJ2-5 and V is TRBV7-2; TRBD2 matches 8 bases. Near its end, the DNA agrees better with TRBJ2-7, so the J call may be wrong. This CDR3 has 13 residues. Per germline, CDR1 SGHTA and CDR2 FQGNSA. The DNA for the CDR3 is TGTGCCAGCAGCTTAGGGCGGGGGGTCGAGCAGTACTTC. Protein: CASSLGRGVEQYF.

This clone was found a few times. The chain joins TRBV6-1 to TRBJ1-5; D is unresolved. V was shortened by 7 bases and J by 0 bases, with 10 bases between the two germline ends. Germline lookup yields CDR1 MNHNS and CDR2 SASEGT. The CDR3 contains 14 residues. Written as DNA, the CDR3 is TGTGCCAGCATGTCAGACTATAGCAATCAGCCCCAGCATTTT. This encodes CASMSDYSNQPQHF.

This clone was seen once. This rearrangement joins TRBV30 to TRBJ2-2, with D possibly TRBD2 on 6 matching bases. The V gene's germline CDR1 is GTSNPN and CDR2 SVGIG (reference sequence). CDR3 length: 15 amino acids. The V end lost 2 bases, the J end lost 3 bases, and 13 bases lay between the germline ends. CDR3 coding DNA: TGTGCCTGGAGTACAGGCGGGACCTACACCGGGGAGCTGTTTTTT. Its translation is CAWSTGGTYTGELFF.

This chain links TRBV6-1 with TRBJ1-2; maybe TRBD1 (6 bases). Germline CDR1 and CDR2: MNHNS and SASEGT. This CDR3 spans 15 amino acids. V was clipped by 6 bases and J by 6 bases, with 20 bases between them. In DNA, the CDR3 is TGTGCCAGCAGCCTACAGGGAGGGACCAGCGATGGCTACACCTTC. Protein product: CASSLQGGTSDGYTF.

This clone was recorded a few times. This chain joins TRBV9 and TRBJ1-2; TRBD1 aligns across 8 bases. Trimming at V came to 0 bases and at J to 0 bases, leaving 4 bases not matched to a gene. Germline loops: CDR1 SGDLS, CDR2 YYNGEE. The length of the CDR3 is 16 residues. The CDR3 protein is CASSVEGQATNYGYTF. CDR3 nucleotides: TGTGCCAGCAGCGTAGAGGGACAGGCTACTAACTATGGCTACACCTTC.

The rearrangement joins TRBV6-5 to TRBJ2-1; TRBD2 agrees at 12 bases. V trimming: 4 bases; J trimming: 4 bases; junction bases outside the gene matches: 5. Germline V gene data show CDR1 as MNHEY and CDR2 as SVGAGI. There are 16 residues in the CDR3. The CDR3 DNA follows: TGTGCCAGCAGTTCAACAGGACTAGCGGGATACAATGAGCAGTTCTTC. Translating gives CASSSTGLAGYNEQFF.

J is TRBJ2-5 and V is TRBV9, with 10 bases that match TRBD2. J was trimmed by 5 bases and V by 3 bases; bases with no gene match: 10. Germline V gene sequence: CDR1 SGDLS, CDR2 YYNGEE. CDR3 length equals 16 residues. CDR3: CASSGRSGTSAETQYF. The DNA of the CDR3 is TGTGCCAGCAGCGGAAGATCCGGGACTAGCGCGGAGACCCAGTACTTC. Variable domain in full (rest from reference TRBV9 and TRBJ2-5): DSGVTQTPKHLITATGQRVTLRCSPRSGDLSVYWYQQSLDQGLQFLIQYYNGEERAKGNILERFSAQQFPDLHSELNLSSLELGDSALYFCASSGRSGTSAETQYFGPGTRLLVL.

This chain joins TRBV5-4 and TRBJ2-7; a weak D match, TRBD2 (5 bases). This CDR3 spans 14 amino acids. Per the germline V gene, CDR1 is SGHNT and CDR2 is YYREEE (reference sequence). Between the trimmed V and J ends, which lost 0 bases and 2 bases, there was a span of 9 bases. The CDR3 sequence is CASSLELEAYEQYF. In DNA form, the CDR3 reads TGTGCCAGCAGCTTGGAACTAGAAGCCTACGAGCAGTACTTC.

This rearrangement joins TRBV6-5 to TRBJ1-2; TRBD1 matches 8 bases. CDR1 is MNHEY and CDR2 is SVGAGI in the germline V gene. J lost 5 bases, V lost 6 bases, and 11 bases had no gene match. This CDR3 has 15 residues. The CDR3 bases are TGTGCCAGCAGCCTGGACAGGGAATTTGGTTATGGCTACACCTTC. Translating it yields CASSLDREFGYGYTF.

This rearrangement joins TRBV5-4 to TRBJ2-7; D is perhaps TRBD1 (5 bases). Trimming took 0 bases from V and 1 from J, leaving 11 bases between them. Germline loops: CDR1 SGHNT, CDR2 YYREEE (reference sequence). This CDR3 comprises 15 residues. As DNA, the CDR3 is TGTGCCAGCAGCTTGGCGCCAGGGATGTCCTACGAGCAGTACTTC. It yields the protein CASSLAPGMSYEQYF. The full variable domain, in which reference TRBV5-4 and TRBJ2-7 provide the parts outside the CDR3, is ETGVTQSPTHLIKTRGQQVTLRCSSQSGHNTVSWYQQALGQGPQFIFQYYREEENGRGNFPPRFSGLQFPNYSSELNVNALELDDSALYLCASSLAPGMSYEQYFGPGTRLTVT.

For the CDR3, the DNA is TGCGCCAGCAGCCAGACCGGAGCTCTGAACACTGAAGCTTTCTTT. It is translated as CASSQTGALNTEAFF. The chain carries TRBV4-1 and TRBJ1-1; D call uncertain. Per germline, CDR1 MGHRA and CDR2 YSYEKL. The length of the CDR3 is 15 residues. The germline V and J ends were trimmed by 3 bases and 0 bases, with 11 bases remaining between them.

This sequence joins TRBV6-5 and TRBJ1-6; TRBD1 matches at 9 bases. The ends lost 4 bases at V and 11 bases at J; junction bases unmatched: 6. The CDR3 loop spans 14 amino acids. CDR1 and CDR2 from the germline V gene are MNHEY and SVGAGI. This chain's CDR3 is CASSSTGGLTPLHF. CDR3 DNA sequence: TGTGCCAGCAGTTCCACAGGGGGCCTGACACCCCTCCACTTT.

This chain's CDR3 is CASADPSTNEKLFF. The CDR3 DNA sequence: TGTGCCAGTGCAGATCCTTCAACTAATGAAAAACTGTTTTTT. The chain combines TRBV19 with TRBJ1-4, with D unresolved. This CDR3 has 14 residues. Germline values: CDR1 LNHDA, CDR2 SQIVND (reference sequence). Trimming removed 8 bases from V and 0 bases from J, with 10 bases in between.